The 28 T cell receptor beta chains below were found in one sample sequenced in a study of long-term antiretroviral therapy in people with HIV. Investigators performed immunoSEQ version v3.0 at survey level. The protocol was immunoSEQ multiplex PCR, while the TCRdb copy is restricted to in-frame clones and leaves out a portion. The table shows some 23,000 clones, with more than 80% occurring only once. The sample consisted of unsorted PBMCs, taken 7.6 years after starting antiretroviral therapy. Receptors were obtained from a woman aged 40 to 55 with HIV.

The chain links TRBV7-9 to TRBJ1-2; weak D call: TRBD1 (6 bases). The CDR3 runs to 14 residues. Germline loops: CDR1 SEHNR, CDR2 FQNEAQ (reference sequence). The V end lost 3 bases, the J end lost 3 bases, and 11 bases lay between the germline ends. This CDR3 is CASSLLGGYYGYTF. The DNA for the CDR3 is TGTGCCAGCAGCTTGTTAGGGGGTTACTATGGCTACACCTTC.

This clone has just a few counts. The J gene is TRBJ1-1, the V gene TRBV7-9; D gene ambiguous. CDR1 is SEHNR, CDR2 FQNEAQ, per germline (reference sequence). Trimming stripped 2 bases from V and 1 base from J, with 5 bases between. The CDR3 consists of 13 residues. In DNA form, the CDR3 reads TGTGCCAGCAGCTTAAACGAGAACACTGAAGCTTTCTTT. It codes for CASSLNENTEAFF.

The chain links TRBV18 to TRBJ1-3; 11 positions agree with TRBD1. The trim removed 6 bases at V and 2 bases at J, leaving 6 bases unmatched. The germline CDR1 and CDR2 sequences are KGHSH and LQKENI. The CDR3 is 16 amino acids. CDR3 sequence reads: CASSRGQGATGNTIYF. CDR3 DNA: TGTGCCAGCTCCCGTGGACAGGGGGCGACTGGAAACACCATATATTTT.

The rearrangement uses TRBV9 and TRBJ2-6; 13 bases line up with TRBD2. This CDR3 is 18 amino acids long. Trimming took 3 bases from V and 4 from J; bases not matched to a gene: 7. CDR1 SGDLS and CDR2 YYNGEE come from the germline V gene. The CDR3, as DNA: TGTGCCAGCAGCGCCCGACTAGCGGGAGGAAAGGGGGCCAACGTCCTGACTTTC. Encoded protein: CASSARLAGGKGANVLTF.

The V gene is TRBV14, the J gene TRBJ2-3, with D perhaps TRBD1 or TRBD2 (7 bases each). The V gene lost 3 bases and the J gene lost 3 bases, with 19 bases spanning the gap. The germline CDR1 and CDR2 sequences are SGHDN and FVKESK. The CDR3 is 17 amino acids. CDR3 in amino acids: CASSHFRGGGGTDTQYF. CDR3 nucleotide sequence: TGTGCCAGCAGCCATTTCAGAGGGGGCGGGGGAACAGATACGCAGTATTTT.

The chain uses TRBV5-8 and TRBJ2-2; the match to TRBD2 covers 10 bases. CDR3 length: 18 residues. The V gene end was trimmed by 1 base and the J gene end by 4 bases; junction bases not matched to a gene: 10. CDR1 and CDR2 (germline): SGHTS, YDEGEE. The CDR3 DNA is TGTGCCAGCAGCTTGAACCAGCGGGGGGGCCGGGGCACCGGGGAGCTGTTTTTT. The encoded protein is CASSLNQRGGRGTGELFF.

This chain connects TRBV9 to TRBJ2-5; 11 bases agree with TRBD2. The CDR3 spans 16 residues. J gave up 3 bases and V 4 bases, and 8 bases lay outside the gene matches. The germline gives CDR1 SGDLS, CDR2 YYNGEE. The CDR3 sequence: CASSPFFSGGEETQYF. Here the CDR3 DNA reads TGTGCCAGCAGCCCCTTTTTTAGCGGGGGGGAAGAGACCCAGTACTTC.

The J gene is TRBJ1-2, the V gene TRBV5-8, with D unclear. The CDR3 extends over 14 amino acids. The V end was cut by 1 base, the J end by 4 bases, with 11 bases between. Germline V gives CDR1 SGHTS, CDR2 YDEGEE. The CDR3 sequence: CASSLYELAYGYTF. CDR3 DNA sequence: TGTGCCAGCAGCTTGTATGAGCTTGCCTATGGCTACACCTTC.

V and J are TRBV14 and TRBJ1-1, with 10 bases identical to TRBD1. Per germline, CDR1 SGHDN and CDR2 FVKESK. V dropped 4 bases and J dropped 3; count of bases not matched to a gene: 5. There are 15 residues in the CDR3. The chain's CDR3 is CASSPRQGADTEAFF. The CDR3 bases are TGTGCCAGCAGCCCGAGACAGGGGGCTGACACTGAAGCTTTCTTT.

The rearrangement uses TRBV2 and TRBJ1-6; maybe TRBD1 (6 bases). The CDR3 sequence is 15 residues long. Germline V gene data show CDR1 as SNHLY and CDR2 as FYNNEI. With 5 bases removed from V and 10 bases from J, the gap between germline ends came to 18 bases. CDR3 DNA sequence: TGTGCCAGCAGTAAGGACGTTTCAACAGGGTCACCCCTCCACTTT. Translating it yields CASSKDVSTGSPLHF.

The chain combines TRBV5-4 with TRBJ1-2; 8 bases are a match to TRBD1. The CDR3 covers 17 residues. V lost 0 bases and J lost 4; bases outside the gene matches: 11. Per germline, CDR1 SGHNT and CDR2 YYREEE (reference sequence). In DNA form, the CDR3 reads TGTGCCAGCAGCTTGGAGTCGGCAGGGGGCGGTAGCTATGGCTACACCTTC. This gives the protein CASSLESAGGGSYGYTF.

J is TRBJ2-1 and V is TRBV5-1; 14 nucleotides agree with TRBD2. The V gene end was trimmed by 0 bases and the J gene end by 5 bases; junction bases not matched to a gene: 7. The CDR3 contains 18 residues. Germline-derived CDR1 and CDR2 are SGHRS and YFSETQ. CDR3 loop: CASSLGLAGGLSHNEQFF. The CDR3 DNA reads TGCGCCAGCAGCTTGGGACTAGCGGGGGGGCTATCCCACAATGAGCAGTTCTTC.

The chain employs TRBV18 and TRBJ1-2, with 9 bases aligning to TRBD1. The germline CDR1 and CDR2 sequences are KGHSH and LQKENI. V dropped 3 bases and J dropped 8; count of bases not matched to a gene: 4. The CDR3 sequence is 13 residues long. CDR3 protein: CASSPRTGEGYTF. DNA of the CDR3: TGTGCCAGCTCACCCCGGACAGGGGAAGGCTACACCTTC.

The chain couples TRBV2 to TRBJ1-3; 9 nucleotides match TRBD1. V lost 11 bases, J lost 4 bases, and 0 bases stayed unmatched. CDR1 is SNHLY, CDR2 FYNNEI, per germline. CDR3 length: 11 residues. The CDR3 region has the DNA TGTGCCGGGACAGGGGGAAACACCATATATTTT. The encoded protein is CAGTGGNTIYF. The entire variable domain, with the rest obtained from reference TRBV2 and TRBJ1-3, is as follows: EPEVTQTPSHQVTQMGQEVILRCVPISNHLYFYWYRQILGQKVEFLVSFYNNEISEKSEIFDDQFSVERPDGSNFTLKIRSTKLEDSAMYFCAGTGGNTIYFGEGSWLTVV.

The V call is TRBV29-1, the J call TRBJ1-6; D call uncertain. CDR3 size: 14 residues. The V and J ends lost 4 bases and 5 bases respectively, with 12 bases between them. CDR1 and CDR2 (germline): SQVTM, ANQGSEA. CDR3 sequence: CSVGSGQDNSPLHF. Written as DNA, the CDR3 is TGCAGCGTTGGATCGGGCCAGGATAATTCACCCCTCCACTTT.

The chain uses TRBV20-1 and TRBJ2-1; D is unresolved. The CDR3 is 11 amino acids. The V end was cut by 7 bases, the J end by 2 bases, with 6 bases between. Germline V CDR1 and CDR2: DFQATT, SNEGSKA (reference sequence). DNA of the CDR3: TGCAGTGAAAGGACCTACAATGAGCAGTTCTTC. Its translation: CSERTYNEQFF.

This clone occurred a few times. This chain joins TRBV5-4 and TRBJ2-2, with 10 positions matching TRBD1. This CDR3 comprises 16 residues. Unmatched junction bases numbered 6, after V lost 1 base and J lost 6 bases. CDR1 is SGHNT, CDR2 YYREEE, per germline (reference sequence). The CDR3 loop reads CASSLLGQGIAGELFF. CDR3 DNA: TGTGCCAGCAGCTTGTTGGGACAGGGGATCGCCGGGGAGCTGTTTTTT.

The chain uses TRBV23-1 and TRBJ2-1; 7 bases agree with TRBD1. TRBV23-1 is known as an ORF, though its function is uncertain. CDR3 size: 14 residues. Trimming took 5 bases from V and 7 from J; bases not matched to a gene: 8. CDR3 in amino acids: CASSWGQRRNEQFF. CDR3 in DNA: TGCGCCAGCAGTTGGGGACAGCGTCGGAATGAGCAGTTCTTC.

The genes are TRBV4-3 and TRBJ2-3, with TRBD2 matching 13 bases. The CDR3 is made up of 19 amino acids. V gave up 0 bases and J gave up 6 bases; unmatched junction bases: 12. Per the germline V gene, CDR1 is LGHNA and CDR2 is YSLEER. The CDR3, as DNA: TGCGCCAGCAGCCAAGAGGGAACTAGCGGGGGGGCCCGAGTGGATACGCAGTATTTT. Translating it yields CASSQEGTSGGARVDTQYF.

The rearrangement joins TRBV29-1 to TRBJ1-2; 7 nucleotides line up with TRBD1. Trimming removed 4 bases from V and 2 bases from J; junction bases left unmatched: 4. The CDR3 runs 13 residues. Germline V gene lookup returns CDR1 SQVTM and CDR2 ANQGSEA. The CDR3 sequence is CSVGVRGNYGYTF. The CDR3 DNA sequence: TGCAGCGTTGGAGTCAGGGGGAACTATGGCTACACCTTC.

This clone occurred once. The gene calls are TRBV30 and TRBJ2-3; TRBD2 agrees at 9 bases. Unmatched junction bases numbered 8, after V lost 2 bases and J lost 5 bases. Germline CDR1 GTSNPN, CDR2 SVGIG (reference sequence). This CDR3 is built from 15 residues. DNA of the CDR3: TGTGCCTGGAGTACCCGGGGACTAGCTGGAGATACGCAGTATTTT. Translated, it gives CAWSTRGLAGDTQYF. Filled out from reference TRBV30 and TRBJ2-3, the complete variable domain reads SQTIHQWPATLVQPVGSPLSLECTVEGTSNPNLYWYRQAAGRGLQLLFYSVGIGQISSEVPQNLSASRPQDRQFILSSKKLLLSDSGFYLCAWSTRGLAGDTQYFGPGTRLTVL.

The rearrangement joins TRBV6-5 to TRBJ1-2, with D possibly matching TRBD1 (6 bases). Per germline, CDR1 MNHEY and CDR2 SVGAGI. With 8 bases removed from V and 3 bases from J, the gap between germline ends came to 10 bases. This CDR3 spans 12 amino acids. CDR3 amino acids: CASRRGDYGYTF. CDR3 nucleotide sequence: TGTGCCAGCCGGAGGGGGGACTATGGCTACACCTTC.

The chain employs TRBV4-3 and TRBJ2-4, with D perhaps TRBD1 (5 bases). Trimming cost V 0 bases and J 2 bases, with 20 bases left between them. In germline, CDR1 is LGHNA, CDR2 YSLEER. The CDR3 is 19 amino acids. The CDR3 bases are TGCGCCAGCAGCCAAGATCACCGTGTAGGGGCTCGGCCCAAAAACATTCAGTACTTC. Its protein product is CASSQDHRVGARPKNIQYF.

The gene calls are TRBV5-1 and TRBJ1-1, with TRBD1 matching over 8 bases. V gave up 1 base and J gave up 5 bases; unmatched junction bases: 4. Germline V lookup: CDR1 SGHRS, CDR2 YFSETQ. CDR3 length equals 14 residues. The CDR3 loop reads CASSLQGAGTEAFF. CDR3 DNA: TGCGCCAGCAGCTTGCAGGGGGCGGGGACTGAAGCTTTCTTT.

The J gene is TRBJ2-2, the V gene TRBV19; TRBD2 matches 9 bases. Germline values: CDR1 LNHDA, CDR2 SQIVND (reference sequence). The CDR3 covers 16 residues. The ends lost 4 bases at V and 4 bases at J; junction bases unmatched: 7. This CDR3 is CASSKLAGVSTGELFF. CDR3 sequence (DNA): TGTGCCAGTAGTAAATTAGCGGGGGTCAGCACCGGGGAGCTGTTTTTT.

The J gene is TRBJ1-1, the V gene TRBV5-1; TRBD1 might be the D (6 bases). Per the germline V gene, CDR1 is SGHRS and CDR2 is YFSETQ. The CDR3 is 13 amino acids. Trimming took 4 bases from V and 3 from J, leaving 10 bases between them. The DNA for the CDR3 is TGCGCCAGCAGCCGCCGACAGGACACTGAAGCTTTCTTT. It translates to CASSRRQDTEAFF. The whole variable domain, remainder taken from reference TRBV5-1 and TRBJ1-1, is KAGVTQTPRYLIKTRGQQVTLSCSPISGHRSVSWYQQTPGQGLQFLFEYFSETQRNKGNFPGRFSGRQFSNSRSEMNVSTLELGDSALYLCASSRRQDTEAFFGQGTRLTVV.

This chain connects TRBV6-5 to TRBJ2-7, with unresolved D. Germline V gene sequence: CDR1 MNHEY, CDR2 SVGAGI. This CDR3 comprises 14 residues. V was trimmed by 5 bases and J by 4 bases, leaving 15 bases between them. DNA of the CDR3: TGTGCCAGCAGTACCCCCAGCAGGATTTACGAGCAGTACTTC. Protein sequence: CASSTPSRIYEQYF.

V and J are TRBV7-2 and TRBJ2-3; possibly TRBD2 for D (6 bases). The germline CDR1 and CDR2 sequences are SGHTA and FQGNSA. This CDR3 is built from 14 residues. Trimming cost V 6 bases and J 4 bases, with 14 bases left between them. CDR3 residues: CASRPSGGADTQYF. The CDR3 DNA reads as TGTGCCAGCAGACCCTCCGGAGGGGCAGATACGCAGTATTTT.